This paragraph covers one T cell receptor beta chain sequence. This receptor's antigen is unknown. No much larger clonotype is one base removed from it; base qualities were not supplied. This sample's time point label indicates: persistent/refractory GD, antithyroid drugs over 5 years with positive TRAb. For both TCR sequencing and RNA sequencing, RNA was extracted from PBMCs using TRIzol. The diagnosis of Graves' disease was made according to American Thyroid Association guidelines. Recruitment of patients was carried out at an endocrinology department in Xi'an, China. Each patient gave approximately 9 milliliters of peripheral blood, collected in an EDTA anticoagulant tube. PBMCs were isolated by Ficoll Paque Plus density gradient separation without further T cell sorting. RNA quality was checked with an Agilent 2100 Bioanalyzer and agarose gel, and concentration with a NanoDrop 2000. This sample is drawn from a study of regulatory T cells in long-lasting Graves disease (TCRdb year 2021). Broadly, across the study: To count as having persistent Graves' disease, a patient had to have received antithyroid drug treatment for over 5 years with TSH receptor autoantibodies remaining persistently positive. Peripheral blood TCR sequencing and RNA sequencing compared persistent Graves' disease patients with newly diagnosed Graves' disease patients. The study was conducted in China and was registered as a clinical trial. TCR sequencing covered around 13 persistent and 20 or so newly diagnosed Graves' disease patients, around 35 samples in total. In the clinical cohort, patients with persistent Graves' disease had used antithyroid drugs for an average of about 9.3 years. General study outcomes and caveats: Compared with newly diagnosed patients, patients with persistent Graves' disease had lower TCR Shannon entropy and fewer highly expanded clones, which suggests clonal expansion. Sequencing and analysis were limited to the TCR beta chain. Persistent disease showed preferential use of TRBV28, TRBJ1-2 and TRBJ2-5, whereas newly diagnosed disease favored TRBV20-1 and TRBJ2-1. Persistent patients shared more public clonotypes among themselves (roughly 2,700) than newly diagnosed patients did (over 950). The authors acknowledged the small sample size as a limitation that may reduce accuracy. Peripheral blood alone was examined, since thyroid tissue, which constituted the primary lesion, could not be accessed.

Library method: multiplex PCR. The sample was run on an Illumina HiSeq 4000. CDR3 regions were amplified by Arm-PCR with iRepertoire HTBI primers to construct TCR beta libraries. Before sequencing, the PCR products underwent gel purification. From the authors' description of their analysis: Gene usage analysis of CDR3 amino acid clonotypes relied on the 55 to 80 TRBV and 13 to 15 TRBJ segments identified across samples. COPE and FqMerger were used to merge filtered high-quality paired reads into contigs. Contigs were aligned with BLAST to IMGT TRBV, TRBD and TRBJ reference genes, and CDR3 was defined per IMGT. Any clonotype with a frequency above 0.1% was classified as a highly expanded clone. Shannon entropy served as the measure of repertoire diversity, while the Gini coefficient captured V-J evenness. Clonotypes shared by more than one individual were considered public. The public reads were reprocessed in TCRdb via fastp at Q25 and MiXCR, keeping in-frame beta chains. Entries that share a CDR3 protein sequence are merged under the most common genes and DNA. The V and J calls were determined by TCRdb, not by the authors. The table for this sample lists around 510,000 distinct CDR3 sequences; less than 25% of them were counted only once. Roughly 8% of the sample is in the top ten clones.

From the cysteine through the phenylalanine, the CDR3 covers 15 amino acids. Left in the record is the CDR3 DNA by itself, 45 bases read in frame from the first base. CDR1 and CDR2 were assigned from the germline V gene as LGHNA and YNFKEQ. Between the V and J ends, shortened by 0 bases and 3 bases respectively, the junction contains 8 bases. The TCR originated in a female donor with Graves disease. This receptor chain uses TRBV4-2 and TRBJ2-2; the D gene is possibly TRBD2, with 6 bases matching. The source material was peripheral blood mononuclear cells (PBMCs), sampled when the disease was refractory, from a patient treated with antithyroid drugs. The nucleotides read TGTGCCAGCAGCCAAGAGGGACTTTACACCGGGGAGCTGTTTTTT. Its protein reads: CASSQEGLYTGELFF.